This entry describes one T cell receptor beta chain. This record comes from a study of control samples from healthy donors and cancer patients. The CDR3 has 11 amino acids. In germline, CDR1 is KGHSH, CDR2 LQKENI. The V gene lost 3 bases and the J gene lost 6 bases, with 6 bases spanning the gap. Clones were sequenced by immunoSEQ multiplex PCR, and TCRdb holds only the in-frame ones, with some missing. Of roughly 160,000 clones in the sample, around 88% were seen once. This clonotype originated in a woman under 40 in good health. The sequenced material came from blood. The V and J genes are TRBV18 and TRBJ2-7; D not certain. CDR3 sequence (DNA): TGTGCCAGCTCACCGGCTCGCGAGCAGTACTTC. Its protein product is CASSPAREQYF.